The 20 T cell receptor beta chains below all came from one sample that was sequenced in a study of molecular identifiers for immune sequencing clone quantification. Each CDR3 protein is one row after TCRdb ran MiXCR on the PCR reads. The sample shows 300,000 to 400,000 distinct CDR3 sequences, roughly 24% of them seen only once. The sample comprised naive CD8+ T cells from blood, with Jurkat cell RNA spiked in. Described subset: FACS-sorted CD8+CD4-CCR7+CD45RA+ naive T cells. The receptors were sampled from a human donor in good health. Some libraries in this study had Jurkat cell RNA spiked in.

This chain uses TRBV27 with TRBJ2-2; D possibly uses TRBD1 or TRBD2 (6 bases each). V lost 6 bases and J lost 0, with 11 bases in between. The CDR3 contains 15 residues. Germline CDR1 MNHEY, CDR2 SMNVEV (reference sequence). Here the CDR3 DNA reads TGTGCCAGCAGGGGGGGCCTAGCGAACACCGGGGAGCTGTTTTTT. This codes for CASRGGLANTGELFF.

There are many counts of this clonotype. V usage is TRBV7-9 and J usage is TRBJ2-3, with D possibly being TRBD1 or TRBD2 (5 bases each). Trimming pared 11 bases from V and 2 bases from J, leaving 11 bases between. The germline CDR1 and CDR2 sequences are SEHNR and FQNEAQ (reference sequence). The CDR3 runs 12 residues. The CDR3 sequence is CAARGLTDTQYF. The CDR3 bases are TGTGCCGCCCGGGGCCTCACAGATACGCAGTATTTT.

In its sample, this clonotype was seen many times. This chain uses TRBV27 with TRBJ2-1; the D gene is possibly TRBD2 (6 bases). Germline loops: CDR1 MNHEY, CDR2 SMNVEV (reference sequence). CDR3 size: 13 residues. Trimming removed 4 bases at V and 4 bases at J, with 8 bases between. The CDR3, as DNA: TGTGCCAGCAGTTCGGAGGGGTACAATGAGCAGTTCTTC. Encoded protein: CASSSEGYNEQFF.

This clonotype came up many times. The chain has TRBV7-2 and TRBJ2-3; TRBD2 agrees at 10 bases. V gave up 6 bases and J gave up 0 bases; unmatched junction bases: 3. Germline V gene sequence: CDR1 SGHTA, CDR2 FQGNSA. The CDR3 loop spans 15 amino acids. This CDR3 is CASSPTSGSTDTQYF. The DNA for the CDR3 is TGTGCCAGCAGTCCGACTAGCGGGAGCACAGATACGCAGTATTTT.

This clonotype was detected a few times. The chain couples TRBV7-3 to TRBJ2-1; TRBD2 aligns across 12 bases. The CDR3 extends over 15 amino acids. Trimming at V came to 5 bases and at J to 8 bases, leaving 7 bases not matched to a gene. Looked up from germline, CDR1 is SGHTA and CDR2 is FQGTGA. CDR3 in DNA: TGTGCCAGCAGCGTAGGGACTAGCGGGCTCGATGAGCAGTTCTTC. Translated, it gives CASSVGTSGLDEQFF. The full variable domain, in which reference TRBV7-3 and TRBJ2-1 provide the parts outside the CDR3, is GAGVSQTPSNKVTEKGKYVELRCDPISGHTALYWYRQSLGQGPEFLIYFQGTGAADDSGLPNDRFFAVRPEGSVSTLKIQRTERGDSAVYLCASSVGTSGLDEQFFGPGTRLTVL.

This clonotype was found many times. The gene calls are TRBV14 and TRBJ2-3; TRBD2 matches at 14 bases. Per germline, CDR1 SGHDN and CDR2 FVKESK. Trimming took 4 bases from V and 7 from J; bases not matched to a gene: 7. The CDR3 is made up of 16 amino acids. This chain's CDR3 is CASSPGLAGAGYTQYF. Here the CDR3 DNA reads TGTGCCAGCAGCCCGGGACTAGCGGGAGCGGGATATACGCAGTATTTT.

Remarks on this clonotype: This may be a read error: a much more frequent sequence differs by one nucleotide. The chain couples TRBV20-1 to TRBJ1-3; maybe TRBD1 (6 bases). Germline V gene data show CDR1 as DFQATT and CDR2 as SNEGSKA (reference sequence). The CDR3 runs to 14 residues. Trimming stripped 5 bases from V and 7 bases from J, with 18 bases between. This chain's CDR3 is CSAAAGQLENTIYF. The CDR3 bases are TGCAGTGCTGCCGCCGGACAGCTCGAGAACACCATATATTTT.

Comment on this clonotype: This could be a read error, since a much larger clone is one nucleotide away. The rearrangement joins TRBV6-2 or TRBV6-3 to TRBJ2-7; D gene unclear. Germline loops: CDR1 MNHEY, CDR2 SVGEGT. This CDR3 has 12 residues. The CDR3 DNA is TGTGCCCGCAGTCCGCAGTACTACGAGCAGTACTTC. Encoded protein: CARSPQYYEQYF.

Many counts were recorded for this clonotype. The DNA for the CDR3 is TGCGCCAGCAGTCGGGGGAATAGCAATCAGCCCCAGCATTTT. This translates into CASSRGNSNQPQHF. The J gene is TRBJ1-5, the V gene TRBV4-1, with D possibly matching TRBD1 (5 bases). The CDR3 contains 14 residues. Between the trimmed V and J ends, which lost 6 bases and 0 bases, there was a span of 9 bases. The germline CDR1 and CDR2 sequences are MGHRA and YSYEKL.

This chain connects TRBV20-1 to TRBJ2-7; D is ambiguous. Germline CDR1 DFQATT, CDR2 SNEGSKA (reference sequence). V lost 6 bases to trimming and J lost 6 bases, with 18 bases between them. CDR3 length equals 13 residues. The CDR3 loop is CSAAQHNTGEQYF. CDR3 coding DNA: TGCAGTGCGGCACAACACAATACGGGCGAGCAGTACTTC.

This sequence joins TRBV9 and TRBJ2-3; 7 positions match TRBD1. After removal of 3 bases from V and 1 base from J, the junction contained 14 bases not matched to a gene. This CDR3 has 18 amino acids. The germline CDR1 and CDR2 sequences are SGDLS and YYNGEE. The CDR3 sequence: CASSGEGARTPRTDTQYF. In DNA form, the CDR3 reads TGTGCCAGCAGCGGAGAGGGGGCCCGTACTCCCCGCACAGATACGCAGTATTTT.

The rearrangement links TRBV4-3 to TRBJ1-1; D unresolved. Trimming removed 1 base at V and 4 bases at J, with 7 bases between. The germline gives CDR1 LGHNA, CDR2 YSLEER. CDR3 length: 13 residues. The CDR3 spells CASSQGWLTEAFF. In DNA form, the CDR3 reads TGCGCCAGCAGCCAAGGATGGCTCACTGAAGCTTTCTTT.

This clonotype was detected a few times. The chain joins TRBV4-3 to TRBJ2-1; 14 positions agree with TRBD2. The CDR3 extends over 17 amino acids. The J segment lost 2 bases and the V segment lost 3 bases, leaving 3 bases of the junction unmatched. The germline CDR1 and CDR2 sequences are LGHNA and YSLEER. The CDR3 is CASSQETSGGAYNEQFF. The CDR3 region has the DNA TGCGCCAGCAGCCAGGAGACTAGCGGGGGGGCCTACAATGAGCAGTTCTTC.

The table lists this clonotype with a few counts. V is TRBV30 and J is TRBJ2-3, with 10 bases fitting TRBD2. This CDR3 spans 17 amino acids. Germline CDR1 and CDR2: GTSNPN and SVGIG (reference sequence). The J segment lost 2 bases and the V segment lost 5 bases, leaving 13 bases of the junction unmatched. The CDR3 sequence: CAWLTEGLAGVTDTQYF. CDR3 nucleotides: TGTGCCTGGCTTACCGAGGGGCTAGCGGGGGTCACAGATACGCAGTATTTT. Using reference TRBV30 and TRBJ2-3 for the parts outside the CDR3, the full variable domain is SQTIHQWPATLVQPVGSPLSLECTVEGTSNPNLYWYRQAAGRGLQLLFYSVGIGQISSEVPQNLSASRPQDRQFILSSKKLLLSDSGFYLCAWLTEGLAGVTDTQYFGPGTRLTVL.

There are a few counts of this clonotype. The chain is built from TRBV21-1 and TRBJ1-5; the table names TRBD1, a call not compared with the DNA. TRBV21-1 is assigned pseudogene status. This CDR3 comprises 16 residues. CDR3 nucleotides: TGTGCCAGCAGCAAAATGGGTGGACAGGGGGATCAGCCCCAGCATTTT. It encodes CASSKMGGQGDQPQHF.

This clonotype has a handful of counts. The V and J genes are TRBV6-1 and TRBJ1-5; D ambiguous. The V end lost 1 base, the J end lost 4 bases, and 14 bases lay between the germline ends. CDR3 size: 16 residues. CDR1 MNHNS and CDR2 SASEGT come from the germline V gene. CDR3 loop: CASSEGITVYNQPQHF. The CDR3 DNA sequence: TGTGCCAGCAGTGAAGGAATAACCGTCTATAATCAGCCCCAGCATTTT.

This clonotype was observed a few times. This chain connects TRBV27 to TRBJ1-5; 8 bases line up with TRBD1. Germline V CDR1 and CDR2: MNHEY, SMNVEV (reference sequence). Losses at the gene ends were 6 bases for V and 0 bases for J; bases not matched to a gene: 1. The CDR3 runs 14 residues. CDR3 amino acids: CASRTGVSNQPQHF. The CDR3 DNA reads TGTGCCAGCAGGACAGGGGTTAGCAATCAGCCCCAGCATTTT.

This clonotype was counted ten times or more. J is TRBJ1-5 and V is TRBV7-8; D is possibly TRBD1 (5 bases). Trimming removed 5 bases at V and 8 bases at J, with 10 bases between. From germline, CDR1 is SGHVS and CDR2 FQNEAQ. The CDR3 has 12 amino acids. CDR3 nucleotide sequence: TGTGCCAGCAGCGCTGGGGGTGAGCCCCAGCATTTT. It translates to CASSAGGEPQHF.

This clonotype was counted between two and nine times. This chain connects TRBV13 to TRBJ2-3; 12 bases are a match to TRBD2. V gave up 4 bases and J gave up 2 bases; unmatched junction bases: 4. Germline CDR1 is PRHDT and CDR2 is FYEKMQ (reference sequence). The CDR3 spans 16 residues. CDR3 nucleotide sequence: TGTGCCAGCAGCTCTAGCGGGGGGGCCGCCACAGATACGCAGTATTTT. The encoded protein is CASSSSGGAATDTQYF.

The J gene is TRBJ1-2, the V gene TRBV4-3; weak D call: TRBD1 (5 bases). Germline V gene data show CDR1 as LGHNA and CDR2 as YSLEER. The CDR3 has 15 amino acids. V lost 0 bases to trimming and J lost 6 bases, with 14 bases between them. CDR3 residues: CASSQDWGPNHGYTF. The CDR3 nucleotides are TGCGCCAGCAGCCAAGATTGGGGCCCCAACCATGGCTACACCTTC.